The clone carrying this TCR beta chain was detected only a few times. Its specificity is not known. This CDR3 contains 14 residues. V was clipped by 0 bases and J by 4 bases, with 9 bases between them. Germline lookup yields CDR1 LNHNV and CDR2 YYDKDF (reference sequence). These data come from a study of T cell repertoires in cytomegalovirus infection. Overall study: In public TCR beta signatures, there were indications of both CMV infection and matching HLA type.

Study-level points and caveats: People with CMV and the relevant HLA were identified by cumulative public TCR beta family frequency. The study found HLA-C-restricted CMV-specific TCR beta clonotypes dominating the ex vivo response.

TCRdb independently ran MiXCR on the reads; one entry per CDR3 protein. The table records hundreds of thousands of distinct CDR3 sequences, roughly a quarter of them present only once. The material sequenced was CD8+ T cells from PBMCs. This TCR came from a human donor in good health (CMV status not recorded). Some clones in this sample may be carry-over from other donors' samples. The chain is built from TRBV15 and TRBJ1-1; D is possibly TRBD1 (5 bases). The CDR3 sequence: CATSRDRGSTEAFF. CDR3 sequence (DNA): TGTGCCACCAGCAGAGATAGGGGAAGCACTGAAGCTTTCTTT.